The text below deals with one T cell receptor (beta chain). The data originate from a study of blood T cell repertoires in COVID-19. In the study overall: Specimens from acute and convalescent COVID-19 originated in the United States, Italy and Spain.

Authors' methods: By means of reference gene primer amplification, nucleated cell counts were estimated. Measured with immunoSEQ multiplex PCR; TCRdb has only the in-frame clones, and not every one. The DNA was the basis for D and trimming; V, J and clone size are from that table. The repertoire holds about 150,000 clones, with 80% to 90% as singletons. The CDR3 contains 16 residues. The V and J ends lost 3 bases and 5 bases, in that order; junction bases with no gene match: 10. The germline CDR1 and CDR2 sequences are KGHSH and LQKENI. Material for sequencing was peripheral blood. The chain combines TRBV18 with TRBJ2-3; 8 bases are a match to TRBD1. The receptor was derived from a woman aged 40 to 50 with acute or convalescent COVID-19. CDR3 sequence: CASSPSGTGLLDTQYF. In DNA, the CDR3 is TGTGCCAGCTCACCTTCCGGGACAGGCTTATTAGATACGCAGTATTTT.